Listed below are T cell receptor beta chains from one sample, sequenced in a study of cytomegalovirus exposure and HLA in healthy donors. TCRdb's table, derived via immunoSEQ multiplex PCR, lists solely in-frame clones and lacks some. The sample consists of roughly 150,000 clones, 82% of them appearing once. The sample was PBMCs. The receptors originated from a woman between 50 and 59 years old in good health and CMV-seropositive. Both conserved end residues are trimmed from each CDR3.

>TRBV2
ASNGQGDTQY
>TRBV5-1
ASSLAVSDHNEQF
>TRBV5-6
ASSLGDTEAF
>TRBV5-6
ASRDWTGSSYNEQF
>TRBV2
ASRVAGGYNEQF
>TRBV12-5
ASGELRQMGNTIY
>TRBV29-1
SVGTPGQGAEAF
>TRBV5-4
ASSLEPDTYNEQF
>TRBV18
ASSPRDNQETQY
>TRBV4-1
ASSQEPGDYSNGYT
>TRBV10-3
ATQLSGGPRDTQY
>TRBV5-1
ASSVQSTTGGNEQF
>TRBV2
ASRGVPTGPAF
>TRBV2
ASSDRGRGYT
>TRBV4-3
ASSPFSSGGGIGEQF
>TRBV7-9
ASSRSGVTGELF
>TRBV2
ASSDISNEKLF
>TRBV2
ASRQTGINEQF
>TRBV9
ASSGGRGNTIY
>TRBV6-6
ASSPGSNYGYT
>TRBV7-8
ASSLALAGATDTQY
>TRBV4-3
ASSQQTGITAGGYT
>TRBV6-1
ASSDRVNEQF
>TRBV4-3
ASSQEQGSSYEQY
>TRBV27
ASRKQGTGNTIY
>TRBV2
ASAQGARGDTQY
>TRBV6-6
ASSPPGTTEAF
>TRBV5-1
ASSNNRGPFAGELF
>TRBV6-6
ASRQGKLETQY
>TRBV5-1
ASSLTGGGIQGYT
>TRBV19
ASSTRLSSYNEQF
>TRBV6-6
ASRIQGAQPQH
>TRBV19
ASSGGLGGTEAF
>TRBV5-1
ASSPGGLVENIQY
>TRBV30
AWSVEGNTEAF
>TRBV10-3
AISESLGQGTDTQY
>TRBV30
AWSPAPEGYGYT
>TRBV7-2
ASTKAAGNSNYGYT
>TRBV11-2
ASSLVFSRDAF
>TRBV4-3
ASSPGNWELF
>TRBV13
ASRRSGGTYEQY
>TRBV25-1
ASTEGATFKI
>TRBV5-1
ASSLTDRSYGYT
>TRBV5-1
ASSLSIQGTPEAF
>TRBV7-2
ASSHTSRGAVYEQY
>TRBV29-1
SVEDAIGMSGQQKAF
>TRBV5-6
ASSLRGASSYGYT
>TRBV6-5
ASSQGQGGEQY
>TRBV11-2
ASSYRGQDSGNTIY
>TRBV6-5
ASSYSPGGGEQF
>TRBV19
ASSARTGGGELF
>TRBV7-9
ASSVRGTDTQY
>TRBV5-1
ASSLGGQLNEQY
>TRBV5-8
ASLSGTYSNQPQH
>TRBV6-5
ASSSGTSWISEAF
>TRBV19
ASSIDRGGNTGELF